This is a list of T cell receptor beta chains from one sample in a study of T cell repertoires in cytomegalovirus infection. Their antigens remain unidentified. TCRdb analysed the reads with MiXCR anew, one entry per CDR3 protein. The table lists around 360,000 distinct CDR3 sequences, roughly 34% of them singletons. Material: cultured PBMCs, obtained from culture after CMV antigen stimulation. The receptors here all came from a human donor in good health (CMV status not recorded). Some clones in this sample may be carry-over from other donors' samples. Both conserved end residues are part of each CDR3. D genes are given only for firm matches. Clone size is given for some rows only: seen once, a few or many times, or a class if the clone is expanded.

cdr3_aa,cdr3_nt,v_call,j_call,clone_size,d_call
CASSLGTSLGNEQFF,TGTGCCAGCAGCTTAGGGACATCACTAGGCAATGAGCAGTTCTTC,TRBV7-2,TRBJ2-1,.,.
CASSQVVTSGRAVEQFF,TGCGCCAGCAGCCAAGTTGTGACTAGCGGGAGGGCCGTTGAGCAGTTCTTC,TRBV4-1,TRBJ2-1,.,TRBD2
CASSLLVQDEQFF,TGTGCCAGCAGCTTATTGGTGCAGGACGAGCAGTTCTTC,TRBV7-2,TRBJ2-1,once,.
CASSQAAGAQYF,TGTGCCAGCTCACAGGCAGCGGGGGCGCAGTATTTT,TRBV18,TRBJ2-3,.,TRBD2
CASSLGSSGRANEQYF,TGTGCCAGCAGTTTAGGGTCAAGCGGGAGGGCGAACGAGCAGTACTTC,TRBV28,TRBJ2-7,.,TRBD2
CASSIAGGVYNEQFF,TGTGCCAGCAGCATAGCGGGAGGGGTCTACAATGAGCAGTTCTTC,TRBV7-2,TRBJ2-1,.,TRBD2
CASSLRFPDTQYF,TGTGCCAGCAGCTTACGGTTCCCAGATACGCAGTATTTT,TRBV7-2,TRBJ2-3,.,.
CASSQVLRTSGSTDTQYF,TGTGCCAGCAGCCAGGTCTTGAGGACTAGCGGGTCCACAGATACGCAGTATTTT,TRBV4-2,TRBJ2-3,.,TRBD2
CASSLSSGGNTIYF,TGTGCCAGCAGCTTATCTTCAGGGGGAAACACCATATATTTT,TRBV7-6,TRBJ1-3,few,.
CASSSGLPGRDTQYF,TGTGCCAGCAGTTCGGGACTCCCCGGGAGGGATACGCAGTATTTT,TRBV2,TRBJ2-3,.,TRBD2
CASSSGGGVETQYF,TGTGCCAGCAGCTCCGGGGGGGGGGTCGAGACCCAGTACTTC,TRBV7-2,TRBJ2-5,many,TRBD2
CASSSRDRLLYGYTF,TGTGCCAGTAGTTCCCGAGACAGGCTGCTCTATGGCTACACCTTC,TRBV19,TRBJ1-2,.,.
CASSRSSGSYEQYF,TGTGCCAGTAGTAGGTCTAGCGGCTCCTACGAGCAGTACTTC,TRBV19,TRBJ2-7,once,TRBD2
CASRGAGEDTQYF,TGTGCCAGCAGAGGGGCGGGAGAAGATACGCAGTATTTT,TRBV12-3/TRBV12-4,TRBJ2-3,few,TRBD2
CASKAPPGQGSYGYTF,TGTGCCAGCAAGGCGCCGCCGGGACAGGGTTCATATGGCTACACCTTC,TRBV28,TRBJ1-2,.,TRBD1
CASSLRMIGKNYGYTF,TGTGCCAGCAGCCTACGGATGATTGGGAAGAACTATGGCTACACCTTC,TRBV6-2/TRBV6-3,TRBJ1-2,many,.
CASSTDFGPLGDTQYF,TGTGCCAGCAGTACGGACTTCGGCCCGCTCGGGGATACGCAGTATTTT,TRBV6-2/TRBV6-3,TRBJ2-3,few,.
CASSLGAAPRYEAFF,TGTGCCAGCAGCTTAGGGGCGGCCCCCCGCTATGAAGCTTTCTTT,TRBV7-2,TRBJ1-1,many,.
CASSLGEWSYNEQFF,TGTGCCAGCAGTTTGGGGGAGTGGTCCTACAATGAGCAGTTCTTC,TRBV6-1,TRBJ2-1,few,.
CASSSRVKAFF,TGTGCCAGCAGCTCGAGGGTCAAAGCTTTCTTT,TRBV11-3,TRBJ1-1,.,.
CASSFLGVSSYNEQFF,TGTGCCAGCAGCTTCCTCGGGGTCTCTTCCTACAATGAGCAGTTCTTC,TRBV7-2,TRBJ2-1,.,.
CASSLLADPSYNEQFF,TGTGCCAGCAGTTTATTAGCGGACCCCTCCTACAATGAGCAGTTCTTC,TRBV27,TRBJ2-1,.,.
CASSPLLGTGASTEAFF,TGTGCCAGCAGTCCTCTCCTAGGGACAGGGGCGAGCACTGAAGCTTTCTTT,TRBV27,TRBJ1-1,.,TRBD1
CASTLNSGWDYEQYF,TGTGCCAGCACCCTGAATTCCGGGTGGGACTACGAGCAGTACTTC,TRBV28,TRBJ2-7,.,.
CSVMAGNGYTF,TGCAGCGTTATGGCAGGGAATGGCTACACCTTC,TRBV29-1,TRBJ1-2,.,.
CASSDRDLQETQYF,TGTGCCAGTAGTGACCGGGACTTACAAGAGACCCAGTACTTC,TRBV19,TRBJ2-5,.,.
CASSREPGGEKLFF,TGCGCCAGCAGCCGCGAACCGGGAGGGGAAAAACTGTTTTTT,TRBV4-1,TRBJ1-4,few,.
CAWVITGGRTEAFF,TGTGCCTGGGTAATAACAGGGGGCCGTACTGAAGCTTTCTTT,TRBV30,TRBJ1-1,few,TRBD1
CASSLLGGRDQPQHF,TGTGCCAGCTCCCTTTTAGGGGGGAGGGATCAGCCCCAGCATTTT,TRBV7-2,TRBJ1-5,few,.
CASSLRTGEGETQYF,TGTGCCAGCAGCTTAAGGACAGGAGAGGGAGAGACCCAGTACTTC,TRBV7-6,TRBJ2-5,many,TRBD1
CASSSGASSGNTIYF,TGCGCCAGCAGCTCTGGGGCCAGCTCTGGAAACACCATATATTTT,TRBV5-1,TRBJ1-3,.,.
CASSPVGRTSSYEQYF,TGTGCCAGCAGCCCTGTGGGACGGACAAGCTCCTACGAGCAGTACTTC,TRBV7-8,TRBJ2-7,few,.
CATSREGSYEQFF,TGTGCCACCAGCAGGGAGGGTTCGTATGAGCAGTTCTTC,TRBV15,TRBJ2-1,.,.
CASRGGHGNTIYF,TGTGCCAGCAGGGGGGGGCACGGAAACACCATATATTTT,TRBV2,TRBJ1-3,.,.
CASSQWEGDNQPQHF,TGCGCCAGCAGCCAATGGGAGGGCGATAATCAGCCCCAGCATTTT,TRBV4-1,TRBJ1-5,few,.